The rows below give T cell receptor beta chains drawn from one sample of a study of shared clonotypes between healthy human individuals. TCRdb keeps only in-frame clones here, not all; method: immunoSEQ multiplex PCR. The sample has about 1,900,000 clones, just under 95% seen once. The specimen was naive CD8+ T cells sorted from blood. Every receptor here comes from a man aged 18 to 35 in good health. Both conserved end residues are part of each CDR3. The order of the fields is J gene, V gene, clone size, D gene, CDR3 DNA, CDR3 protein. The D gene is left open where the match is weak. Size values are once, few and many counts, or a class for expanded clones, and some rows have none.

j_gene: TRBJ2-2
v_gene: TRBV5-3
abundance: -
d_gene: -
CDR3nt: TGTGCCAGAAGCTTGCGCGGGGAGCTGTTTTTT
CDR3aa: CARSLRGELFF

j_gene: TRBJ2-5
v_gene: TRBV5-4
abundance: once
d_gene: TRBD2
CDR3nt: TGTGCCAGCAGCTTGTCGGTGGGGGGGTATCAAGAGACCCAGTACTTC
CDR3aa: CASSLSVGGYQETQYF

j_gene: TRBJ2-7
v_gene: TRBV5-1
abundance: -
d_gene: -
CDR3nt: TGCGCCAGCAGCTCCGACAGCTCGACCTACGAGCAGTACTTC
CDR3aa: CASSSDSSTYEQYF

j_gene: TRBJ1-1
v_gene: TRBV27
abundance: once
d_gene: TRBD1
CDR3nt: TGTGCCAGCAGTTGGGGGACAGAGAACACTGAAGCTTTCTTT
CDR3aa: CASSWGTENTEAFF

j_gene: TRBJ1-1
v_gene: TRBV27
abundance: -
d_gene: -
CDR3nt: TGTGCCAGCAGTTTAAATAAGGAGGGCACTGAAGCTTTCTTT
CDR3aa: CASSLNKEGTEAFF

j_gene: TRBJ2-7
v_gene: TRBV6-5
abundance: -
d_gene: -
CDR3nt: TGTGCCAGCAGGGCTAGCTCCTACGAGCAGTACTTC
CDR3aa: CASRASSYEQYF

j_gene: TRBJ2-7
v_gene: TRBV5-6
abundance: -
d_gene: TRBD1
CDR3nt: TGTGCCAGCAGCCTGAATTCCGGGACAGTCTACGAGCAGTACTTC
CDR3aa: CASSLNSGTVYEQYF

j_gene: TRBJ2-7
v_gene: TRBV14
abundance: -
d_gene: -
CDR3nt: TGTGCCAGCAGTCCCCAGCCCTACGAGCAGTACTTC
CDR3aa: CASSPQPYEQYF

j_gene: TRBJ2-1
v_gene: TRBV29-1
abundance: -
d_gene: TRBD1
CDR3nt: TGCAGCGTTGAGGGTTGGGGGACAGGGATCCGCGAAGACAATGAGCAGTTCTTC
CDR3aa: CSVEGWGTGIREDNEQFF

j_gene: TRBJ1-4
v_gene: TRBV7-8
abundance: once
d_gene: -
CDR3nt: TGTGCCAGCAGCCCGGGGGGGGCAGTTGAAAAACTGTTTTTT
CDR3aa: CASSPGGAVEKLFF

j_gene: TRBJ2-7
v_gene: TRBV11-2
abundance: -
d_gene: -
CDR3nt: TGTGCCAGCAGACAGGTTAGCTCCTACGAGCAGTACTTC
CDR3aa: CASRQVSSYEQYF

j_gene: TRBJ2-1
v_gene: TRBV5-6
abundance: -
d_gene: TRBD2
CDR3nt: TGTGCCAGCAGCTTGGAGCTCGGACTAGCGGCCTACAATGAGCAGTTCTTC
CDR3aa: CASSLELGLAAYNEQFF

j_gene: TRBJ1-5
v_gene: TRBV30
abundance: few
d_gene: -
CDR3nt: TGTGCCTGGAGTGTACTGGGGGCTCAGCCCCAGCATTTT
CDR3aa: CAWSVLGAQPQHF

j_gene: TRBJ1-1
v_gene: TRBV19
abundance: -
d_gene: -
CDR3nt: TGTGCCAGTAAGGAGGGGCCGGGGAACACTGAAGCTTTCTTT
CDR3aa: CASKEGPGNTEAFF

j_gene: TRBJ2-7
v_gene: TRBV7-6
abundance: -
d_gene: -
CDR3nt: TGTGCCAGCAGCTTCCGAGGGTACCCTAATGACGAGCAGTACTTC
CDR3aa: CASSFRGYPNDEQYF

j_gene: TRBJ2-7
v_gene: TRBV7-9
abundance: -
d_gene: -
CDR3nt: TGTGCCAGCAGCTTAGCTGGCTCGCCCTACGAGCAGTACTTC
CDR3aa: CASSLAGSPYEQYF

j_gene: TRBJ2-6
v_gene: TRBV5-1
abundance: -
d_gene: -
CDR3nt: TGCGCCAGCAGCTTGGGAGATTGGGCCAACGTCCTGACTTTC
CDR3aa: CASSLGDWANVLTF

j_gene: TRBJ1-3
v_gene: TRBV5-6
abundance: -
d_gene: -
CDR3nt: TGTGCCAGCGGGGCGGCGGGAAACACCATATATTTT
CDR3aa: CASGAAGNTIYF

j_gene: TRBJ2-7
v_gene: TRBV21-1
abundance: -
d_gene: -
CDR3nt: TGTGCCAGCAGCGAGCCTGAGCAGTACTTC
CDR3aa: CASSEPEQYF

j_gene: TRBJ1-3
v_gene: TRBV9
abundance: -
d_gene: -
CDR3nt: TGTGCCAGCACTCCCGGACCGAACTCTGGAAACACCATATATTTT
CDR3aa: CASTPGPNSGNTIYF

j_gene: TRBJ2-7
v_gene: TRBV7-2
abundance: -
d_gene: TRBD2
CDR3nt: TGTGCCAGCAGCCAATCCGGACTAGTTTACGAGCAGTACTTC
CDR3aa: CASSQSGLVYEQYF

j_gene: TRBJ2-7
v_gene: TRBV6-1
abundance: -
d_gene: TRBD2
CDR3nt: TGTGCCAGCAGTACACTAGCGGGGGGACCCTACGAGCAGTACTTC
CDR3aa: CASSTLAGGPYEQYF

j_gene: TRBJ2-1
v_gene: TRBV29-1
abundance: -
d_gene: TRBD2
CDR3nt: TGCAGCGTTGATGGTAGCGGGAGTTTTGAGCAGTTCTTC
CDR3aa: CSVDGSGSFEQFF

j_gene: TRBJ2-5
v_gene: TRBV27
abundance: once
d_gene: -
CDR3nt: TGTGCCAGCAGTTTATCGTCAGAGAAAGAGACCCAGTACTTC
CDR3aa: CASSLSSEKETQYF

j_gene: TRBJ2-5
v_gene: TRBV30
abundance: -
d_gene: -
CDR3nt: TGTGCCTGGAGTGAAACAGAGACCCAGTACTTC
CDR3aa: CAWSETETQYF

j_gene: TRBJ2-3
v_gene: TRBV7-2
abundance: -
d_gene: TRBD1
CDR3nt: TGTGCCAGCAGCTTGAGGGACAGGTGGGGAGATACGCAGTATTTT
CDR3aa: CASSLRDRWGDTQYF

j_gene: TRBJ2-2
v_gene: TRBV11-2
abundance: -
d_gene: -
CDR3nt: TGTGCCAGCAGCCCTACGCGGCAGGGACTCACCGGGGAGCTGTTTTTT
CDR3aa: CASSPTRQGLTGELFF

j_gene: TRBJ2-7
v_gene: TRBV6-5
abundance: -
d_gene: -
CDR3nt: TGTGCCAGCAGTTATGGAGGGCCTCAAAGCTCCTACGAGCAGTACTTC
CDR3aa: CASSYGGPQSSYEQYF

j_gene: TRBJ2-7
v_gene: TRBV27
abundance: -
d_gene: -
CDR3nt: TGTGCCAGCAGTTTAGGGGGGTTCGGCTACGAGCAGTACTTC
CDR3aa: CASSLGGFGYEQYF

j_gene: TRBJ2-2
v_gene: TRBV5-1
abundance: -
d_gene: TRBD2
CDR3nt: TGCGCCAGCAGCTTGGACGGACTAGCGGGAGGGAACACCGGGGAGCTGTTTTTT
CDR3aa: CASSLDGLAGGNTGELFF

j_gene: TRBJ2-3
v_gene: TRBV7-9
abundance: -
d_gene: TRBD2
CDR3nt: TGTGCCGGCAGCCCTGGGGATAGCGGGGGCGTAGATACGCAGTATTTT
CDR3aa: CAGSPGDSGGVDTQYF

j_gene: TRBJ1-1
v_gene: TRBV15
abundance: -
d_gene: -
CDR3nt: TGTGCCACCAGCATGAGGGGGACCACTGAAGCTTTCTTT
CDR3aa: CATSMRGTTEAFF

j_gene: TRBJ1-3
v_gene: TRBV6-6
abundance: -
d_gene: -
CDR3nt: TGTGCCAGCAGCCCCGTCTCTGGAAACACCATATATTTT
CDR3aa: CASSPVSGNTIYF

j_gene: TRBJ2-7
v_gene: TRBV14
abundance: -
d_gene: -
CDR3nt: TGTGCCAGCAGCCAAGAGGCCCACGAGCAGTACTTC
CDR3aa: CASSQEAHEQYF

j_gene: TRBJ1-3
v_gene: TRBV27
abundance: few
d_gene: TRBD1
CDR3nt: TGTGCCAGCAGGGCGGGACAGGGATTCGGAAACACCATATATTTT
CDR3aa: CASRAGQGFGNTIYF

j_gene: TRBJ1-1
v_gene: TRBV25-1
abundance: -
d_gene: -
CDR3nt: TGTGCCAGCAGTGAACCAGGAGGGAACACTGAAGCTTTCTTT
CDR3aa: CASSEPGGNTEAFF

j_gene: TRBJ2-2
v_gene: TRBV29-1
abundance: -
d_gene: -
CDR3nt: TGCAGCGTTGGCGTCGCGCCCCCAGGCAACACCGGGGAGCTGTTTTTT
CDR3aa: CSVGVAPPGNTGELFF

j_gene: TRBJ2-5
v_gene: TRBV27
abundance: -
d_gene: -
CDR3nt: TGTGCCAGCAGTTTATCTAGGGGTTTACCAGAGACCCAGTACTTC
CDR3aa: CASSLSRGLPETQYF

j_gene: TRBJ2-3
v_gene: TRBV10-3
abundance: once
d_gene: TRBD2
CDR3nt: TGTGCCATCAGTGAGTCTTTTACTAGCGGGAGCACAGATACGCAGTATTTT
CDR3aa: CAISESFTSGSTDTQYF

j_gene: TRBJ1-1
v_gene: TRBV4-1
abundance: -
d_gene: -
CDR3nt: TGCGCCAGCAGCCTCAACCCCCTTAACTTGAACACTGAAGCTTTCTTT
CDR3aa: CASSLNPLNLNTEAFF

j_gene: TRBJ2-7
v_gene: TRBV13
abundance: -
d_gene: TRBD2
CDR3nt: TGTGCCAGCAGCCCCTCGGGTAGCGGGGGACAACACGAGCAGTACTTC
CDR3aa: CASSPSGSGGQHEQYF

j_gene: TRBJ1-1
v_gene: TRBV9
abundance: once
d_gene: -
CDR3nt: TGTGCCAGCAGCGTAGGGGTTGGTACTGAAGCTTTCTTT
CDR3aa: CASSVGVGTEAFF

j_gene: TRBJ2-7
v_gene: TRBV7-9
abundance: -
d_gene: -
CDR3nt: TGTGCCAGCACCCCTCGTGACTCCTACGAGCAGTACTTC
CDR3aa: CASTPRDSYEQYF

j_gene: TRBJ2-7
v_gene: TRBV5-1
abundance: -
d_gene: TRBD1
CDR3nt: TGCGCCAGCAGCGCTGGGCAGGGGGCGTTTGAGCAGTACTTC
CDR3aa: CASSAGQGAFEQYF